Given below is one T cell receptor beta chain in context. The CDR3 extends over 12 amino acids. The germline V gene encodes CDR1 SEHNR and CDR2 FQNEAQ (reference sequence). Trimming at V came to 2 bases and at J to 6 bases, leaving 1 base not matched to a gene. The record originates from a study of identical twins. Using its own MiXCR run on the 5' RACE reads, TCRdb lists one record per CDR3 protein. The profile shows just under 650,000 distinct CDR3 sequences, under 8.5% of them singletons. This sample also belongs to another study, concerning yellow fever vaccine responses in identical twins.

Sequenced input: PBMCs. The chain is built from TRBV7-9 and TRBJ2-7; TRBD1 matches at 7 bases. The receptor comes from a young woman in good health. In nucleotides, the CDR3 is TGTGCCAGCAGCTTAACAGGGGCCGAGCAGTACGTC. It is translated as CASSLTGAEQYV.